This T cell receptor (beta chain) is drawn from a study of T cell repertoires in cytomegalovirus infection. Study as a whole: Public TCR beta signatures provided an indication of both CMV infection and a matching HLA type. Study results and limitations: CMV-specific HLA-C-restricted TCR beta clonotypes dominated the ex vivo response. Carriage of CMV together with the relevant HLA was identifiable through cumulative public TCR beta family frequency.

After removal of 2 bases from V and 7 bases from J, the junction contained 10 bases not matched to a gene. The germline V gene encodes CDR1 SGDLS and CDR2 YYNGEE. The CDR3 loop spans 16 amino acids. One entry per CDR3 protein, called by TCRdb with MiXCR from the reads. The table includes about 130,000 distinct CDR3 sequences, roughly a quarter detected once. There are a few counts of this clonotype. Its antigen is undetermined. The J gene is TRBJ2-2, the V gene TRBV9, with 8 bases that match TRBD2. The clonotype was recovered from a human donor in good health (CMV status not recorded). Some clones in this sample may be carry-over from other donors' samples. The sample consisted of PBMCs, sequenced either directly or after in vitro stimulation (not recorded which). The chain's CDR3 is CASSVRGSGSGGELFF. In DNA form, the CDR3 reads TGTGCCAGCAGCGTCCGGGGAAGCGGGAGCGGCGGGGAGCTGTTTTTT.